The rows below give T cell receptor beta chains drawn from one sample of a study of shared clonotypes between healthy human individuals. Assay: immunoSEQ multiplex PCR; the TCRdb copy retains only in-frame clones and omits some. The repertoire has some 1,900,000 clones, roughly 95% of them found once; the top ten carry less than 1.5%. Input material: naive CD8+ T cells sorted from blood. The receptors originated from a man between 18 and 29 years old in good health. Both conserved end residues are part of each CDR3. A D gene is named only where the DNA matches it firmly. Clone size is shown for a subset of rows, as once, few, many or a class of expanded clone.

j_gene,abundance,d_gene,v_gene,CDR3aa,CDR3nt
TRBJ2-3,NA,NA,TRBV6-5,CASSWAGSTDTQYF,TGTGCCAGCAGTTGGGCAGGGAGCACAGATACGCAGTATTTT
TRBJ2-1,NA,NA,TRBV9,CASSWGDSSYNEQFF,TGTGCCAGCAGCTGGGGTGATAGTTCCTACAATGAGCAGTTCTTC
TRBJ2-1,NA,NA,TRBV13,CASSLSPGTNYNEQFF,TGTGCCAGCAGCTTAAGCCCCGGGACCAACTACAATGAGCAGTTCTTC
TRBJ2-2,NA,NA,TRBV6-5,CASSYETKNTGELFF,TGTGCCAGCAGTTATGAGACAAAGAACACCGGGGAGCTGTTTTTT
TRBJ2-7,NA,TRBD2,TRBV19,CASSISGGDYEQYF,TGTGCCAGTAGTATTAGCGGGGGAGACTACGAGCAGTACTTC
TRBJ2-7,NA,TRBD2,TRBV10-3,CAIRGGLPEQYF,TGTGCCATCAGGGGGGGACTACCAGAGCAGTACTTC
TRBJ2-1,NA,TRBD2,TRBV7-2,CASRSPASGSKDYNEQFF,TGTGCCAGCAGGTCTCCGGCTAGCGGGAGTAAGGACTACAATGAGCAGTTCTTC
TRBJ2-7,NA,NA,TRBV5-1,CASSLEYGYEQYF,TGCGCCAGCAGCTTGGAATACGGTTACGAGCAGTACTTC
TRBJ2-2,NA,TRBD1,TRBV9,CASSSGTGLGELFF,TGTGCCAGCAGCAGCGGGACAGGGCTCGGGGAGCTGTTTTTT
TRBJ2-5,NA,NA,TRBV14,CASSQDYSQETQYF,TGTGCCAGCAGCCAAGATTACAGCCAAGAGACCCAGTACTTC
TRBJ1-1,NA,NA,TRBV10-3,CAISESQGGIEAFF,TGTGCCATCAGTGAGTCACAGGGCGGTATTGAAGCTTTCTTT
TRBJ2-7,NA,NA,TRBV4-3,CASSQWILYEQYF,TGCGCCAGCAGCCAGTGGATACTTTACGAGCAGTACTTC
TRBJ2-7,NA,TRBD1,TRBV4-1,CASSQGQGLASYEQYF,TGCGCCAGCAGCCAAGGACAGGGGTTAGCCAGCTACGAGCAGTACTTC
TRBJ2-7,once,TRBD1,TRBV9,CASGTGNEVVEQYF,TGTGCCAGCGGGACAGGGAACGAAGTCGTCGAGCAGTACTTC
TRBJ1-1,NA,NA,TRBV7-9,CASSSGAAMAEAFF,TGTGCCAGCAGCTCGGGGGCGGCAATGGCTGAAGCTTTCTTT
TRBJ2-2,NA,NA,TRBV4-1,CASSQDPQINTGELFF,TGCGCCAGCAGCCAAGATCCCCAGATAAACACCGGGGAGCTGTTTTTT
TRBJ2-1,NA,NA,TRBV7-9,CASSLVGGEQFF,TGTGCCAGCAGCCTCGTCGGGGGTGAGCAGTTCTTC
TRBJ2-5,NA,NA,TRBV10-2,CASSETGTETQYF,TGCGCCAGCAGTGAGACAGGAACCGAGACCCAGTACTTC
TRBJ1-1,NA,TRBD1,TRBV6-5,CASSYSPGGTEAFF,TGTGCCAGCAGTTACTCCCCAGGGGGCACTGAAGCTTTCTTT
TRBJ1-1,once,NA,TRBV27,CASSWTSLNTEAFF,TGTGCCAGCAGCTGGACAAGTCTAAACACTGAAGCTTTCTTT
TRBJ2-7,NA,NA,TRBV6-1,CASSVASYEQYF,TGTGCCAGCAGTGTCGCCTCCTACGAGCAGTACTTC
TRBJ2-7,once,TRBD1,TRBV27,CASSPTAQGANEQYF,TGTGCCAGCAGTCCCACCGCTCAGGGGGCAAACGAGCAGTACTTC
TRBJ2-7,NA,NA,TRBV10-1,CASSEGDPSSYEQYF,TGCGCCAGCAGTGAGGGGGACCCGAGCTCCTACGAGCAGTACTTC
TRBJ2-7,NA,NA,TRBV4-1,CASSDRTVSYEQYF,TGCGCCAGCAGCGATAGAACAGTATCCTACGAGCAGTACTTC
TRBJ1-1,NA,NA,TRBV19,CASTNGPGVNTEAFF,TGTGCCAGTACCAACGGACCGGGGGTGAACACTGAAGCTTTCTTT
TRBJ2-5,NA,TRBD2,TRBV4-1,CASSQDILAGGRETQYF,TGCGCCAGCAGCCAAGATATACTAGCGGGAGGCCGGGAGACCCAGTACTTC
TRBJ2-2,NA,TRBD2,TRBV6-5,CASSAGGEAGELFF,TGTGCCAGCAGCGCGGGAGGGGAGGCCGGGGAGCTGTTTTTT
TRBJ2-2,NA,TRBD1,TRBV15,CATSRTDRVPGELFF,TGTGCCACCAGCAGAACGGACAGGGTCCCCGGGGAGCTGTTTTTT
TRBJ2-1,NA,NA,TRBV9,CASSVEGHTYNEQFF,TGTGCCAGCAGCGTAGAGGGACATACCTACAATGAGCAGTTCTTC
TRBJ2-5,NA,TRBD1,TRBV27,CASRETGQGPQETQYF,TGTGCCAGCAGAGAAACGGGACAGGGCCCTCAAGAGACCCAGTACTTC
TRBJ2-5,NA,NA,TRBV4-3,CASSALPAGEGPQETQYF,TGCGCCAGCAGCGCGCTGCCAGCGGGCGAGGGCCCACAAGAGACCCAGTACTTC
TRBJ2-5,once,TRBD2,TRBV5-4,CASSSGLAEETQYF,TGTGCCAGCAGCTCGGGACTAGCGGAAGAGACCCAGTACTTC
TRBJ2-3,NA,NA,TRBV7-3,CASSFYPGADTQYF,TGTGCCAGCAGCTTTTACCCGGGGGCAGATACGCAGTATTTT
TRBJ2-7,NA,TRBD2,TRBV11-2,CASSLLPSGYEQYF,TGTGCCAGCAGCTTACTCCCTAGCGGCTACGAGCAGTACTTC
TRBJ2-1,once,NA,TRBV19,CASREGYNEQFF,TGTGCCAGTAGGGAGGGGTACAATGAGCAGTTCTTC
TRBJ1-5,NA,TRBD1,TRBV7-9,CASSYERAGGERGQPQHF,TGTGCCAGCAGCTATGAAAGGGCAGGGGGCGAACGAGGACAGCCCCAGCATTTT
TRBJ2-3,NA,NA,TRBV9,CASSVGGQSTDTQYF,TGTGCCAGCAGCGTAGGAGGACAGAGCACAGATACGCAGTATTTT
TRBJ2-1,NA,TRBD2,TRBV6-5,CASSLAGTSGSGQFF,TGTGCCAGCAGTTTGGCCGGGACTAGCGGTTCCGGGCAGTTCTTC
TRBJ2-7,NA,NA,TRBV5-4,CASSLATAGNYEQYF,TGTGCCAGCAGCTTGGCAACCGCGGGGAACTACGAGCAGTACTTC
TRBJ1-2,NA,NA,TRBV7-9,CASSPSNRDGYTF,TGTGCCAGCAGCCCCTCGAACAGGGATGGCTACACCTTC
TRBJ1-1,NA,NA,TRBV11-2,CASSLDKITEAFF,TGTGCCAGCAGCTTAGACAAGATCACTGAAGCTTTCTTT
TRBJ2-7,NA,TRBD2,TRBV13,CASSRLAGGTYEQYF,TGTGCCAGCAGCCGTCTCGCGGGAGGAACCTACGAGCAGTACTTC
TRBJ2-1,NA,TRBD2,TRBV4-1,CASSQVSSGGAYEQFF,TGCGCCAGCAGCCAAGTGTCTAGCGGGGGGGCATATGAGCAGTTCTTC
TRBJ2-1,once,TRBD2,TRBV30,CAWSTGLAGDIEQFF,TGTGCCTGGAGTACGGGACTAGCGGGAGATATTGAGCAGTTCTTC
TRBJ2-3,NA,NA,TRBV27,CASSLSSTDTQYF,TGTGCCAGCAGTTTATCGTCCACAGATACGCAGTATTTT
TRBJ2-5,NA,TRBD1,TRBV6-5,CASSLGQTKETQYF,TGTGCCAGCAGTTTGGGACAGACCAAAGAGACCCAGTACTTC